These 23 T cell receptor beta chains share one sample of origin, sequenced in a study of T cell responses to AZD1222 COVID-19 vaccine (dated by TCRdb to about 2021). What the time point label conveys for this sample: baseline before first vaccination. The library was made by the immunoSEQ multiplex PCR assay. Entries here come from immuneACCESS through TCRdb and include only in-frame sequences with V and J called. Some clones fail to appear in such tables; in the studies checked, an unresolved V gene covers under half of the shortfall, and the cause of the remainder is unknown. In this sample the table shows 100,000 to 150,000 clones, 80% to 90% of which occur a single time. Roughly 5.4% of the sample rests with the top ten. Sequenced material: peripheral blood, taken on day 0 of AZD1222 vaccination. The receptor set was obtained from an adult in good health.

The rearrangement links TRBV29-1 to TRBJ2-5, with TRBD1 matching 10 bases. Germline-derived CDR1 and CDR2 are SQVTM and ANQGSEA. V gave up 7 bases and J gave up 5 bases; unmatched junction bases: 7. The CDR3 has 13 residues. In nucleotides, the CDR3 is TGCAGCGCAGACAGGGGGCCCGGTGAGACCCAGTACTTC. Residues: CSADRGPGETQYF.

The chain employs TRBV3-1 (or the pseudogene TRBV3-2) and TRBJ1-6; no reliable D call. Germline assignment: CDR1 LGHDT and CDR2 YNNKEL (reference sequence). This CDR3 comprises 14 residues. Trimming removed 4 bases at V and 7 bases at J, with 11 bases between. CDR3 DNA: TGTGCCAGCAGCCCGAATCGACAAAATTCACCCCTCCACTTT. This sequence encodes CASSPNRQNSPLHF.

V and J are TRBV2 and TRBJ1-1; 7 bases line up with TRBD1. Germline CDR1 SNHLY, CDR2 FYNNEI. There are 12 residues in the CDR3. Trimming at V came to 6 bases and at J to 7 bases, leaving 5 bases not matched to a gene. DNA for the CDR3: TGTGCCAGCAGCCCAGGACAGGATGAAGCTTTCTTT. Protein: CASSPGQDEAFF.

This sequence joins TRBV4-1 and TRBJ2-1; 11 nucleotides line up with TRBD2. The V and J ends lost 2 bases and 9 bases, in that order; junction bases with no gene match: 12. The germline gives CDR1 MGHRA, CDR2 YSYEKL. This CDR3 comprises 17 residues. CDR3 residues: CASSQRPLSGRAGEQFF. The CDR3 coding sequence is TGCGCCAGCAGCCAAAGGCCCCTTAGCGGGAGGGCCGGTGAGCAGTTCTTC.

The chain couples TRBV18 to TRBJ2-1; 8 positions agree with TRBD2. The CDR3 totals 16 residues. Germline CDR1 reads KGHSH; CDR2 reads LQKENI. V lost 4 bases, J lost 4 bases, and 9 bases stayed unmatched. CDR3 sequence: CASSQPGLVSYNEQFF. CDR3 sequence (DNA): TGTGCCAGCTCACAACCGGGACTAGTATCTTACAATGAGCAGTTCTTC.

This rearrangement joins TRBV5-8 to TRBJ1-2, with D possibly matching TRBD1 (6 bases). Germline CDR1 reads SGHTS; CDR2 reads YDEGEE. Trimming took 7 bases from V and 3 from J, leaving 16 bases between them. The CDR3 has 14 amino acids. Here the CDR3 DNA reads TGTGCCAGCGGAGGAACAGGGAAAGACTATGGCTACACCTTC. This encodes CASGGTGKDYGYTF.

This clone was recorded once. The genes are TRBV7-6 and TRBJ2-1, with 14 bases identical to TRBD2. The CDR3 has 18 residues. Per germline, CDR1 SGHVS and CDR2 FNYEAQ. V was pared by 2 bases and J by 3 bases, with 6 bases of the junction left unmatched. The CDR3 sequence is CASSLRTGLAGVYNEQFF. The CDR3 region has the DNA TGTGCCAGCAGCTTACGCACGGGACTAGCGGGAGTCTACAATGAGCAGTTCTTC.

The rearrangement uses TRBV27 and TRBJ1-2; D remains ambiguous. The germline CDR1 and CDR2 sequences are MNHEY and SMNVEV (reference sequence). The CDR3 spans 15 residues. V was trimmed by 5 bases and J by 0 bases, leaving 13 bases between them. The CDR3 region is CASSDLSGTNYGYTF. CDR3 bases: TGTGCCAGCAGTGACTTATCCGGGACTAACTATGGCTACACCTTC.

This clone was picked up one time. The rearrangement joins TRBV5-4 to TRBJ2-7; maybe TRBD1 (6 bases). V lost 7 bases and J 2 bases, leaving 16 bases between the germline ends. CDR1 is SGHNT and CDR2 is YYREEE in the germline V gene (reference sequence). The CDR3 is 14 amino acids. The CDR3 here is CASATQGQPYEQYF. As DNA, the CDR3 is TGTGCCAGCGCTACCCAGGGACAACCCTACGAGCAGTACTTC.

This clone was seen just once. V gene TRBV7-9 combines with J gene TRBJ2-7; D uncertain. Trimming removed 5 bases from V and 4 bases from J, with 9 bases in between. The germline gives CDR1 SEHNR, CDR2 FQNEAQ (reference sequence). This CDR3 has 12 amino acids. CDR3 sequence reads: CASSITVYEQYF. The CDR3 nucleotides read TGTGCCAGCAGCATAACGGTTTACGAGCAGTACTTC.

The chain links TRBV10-3 to TRBJ1-2; 8 nucleotides match TRBD1. Trimming took 3 bases from V and 4 from J; bases not matched to a gene: 7. Germline-derived CDR1 and CDR2 are ENHRY and SYGVKD. The CDR3 loop spans 15 amino acids. CDR3 residues: CAISDQGARGYGYTF. The CDR3 DNA follows: TGTGCCATCAGTGACCAGGGGGCGCGTGGCTATGGCTACACCTTC.

The V gene is TRBV24-1, the J gene TRBJ1-2, with TRBD1 identical over 7 bases. Germline CDR1 reads KGHDR; CDR2 reads SFDVKD. The CDR3 sequence is 13 residues long. V lost 4 bases, J lost 5 bases, and 3 bases stayed unmatched. Written as DNA, the CDR3 is TGTGCCACCAGTGACGGGGACAGTTATGGCTACACCTTC. Amino acid sequence: CATSDGDSYGYTF.

The chain has TRBV29-1 and TRBJ1-4; unclear D gene. From germline, CDR1 is SQVTM and CDR2 ANQGSEA. V was trimmed by 4 bases and J by 0 bases, leaving 6 bases between them. The CDR3 has 13 residues. The CDR3 region is CSVGFSTNEKLFF. The CDR3 DNA reads TGCAGCGTTGGGTTCTCAACTAATGAAAAACTGTTTTTT.

This chain joins TRBV5-1 and TRBJ1-1, with unresolved D. Germline V gives CDR1 SGHRS, CDR2 YFSETQ. This CDR3 is built from 12 residues. V lost 4 bases, J lost 8 bases, and 12 bases lay in between. The CDR3 region has the DNA TGCGCCAGCAGCCCCGAATCGGAGGAAGCTTTCTTT. It translates to CASSPESEEAFF.

The chain couples TRBV9 to TRBJ1-5; D is uncertain. CDR3 length: 15 residues. Trimming left V 2 bases short and J 2 bases short, with 11 bases between. Germline V lookup: CDR1 SGDLS, CDR2 YYNGEE. The CDR3: CASSVGKRGNQPQHF. CDR3 nucleotides: TGTGCCAGCAGCGTGGGGAAGAGGGGCAATCAGCCCCAGCATTTT.

V and J are TRBV2 and TRBJ2-7, with 9 bases that match TRBD1. This CDR3 comprises 13 residues. Germline-derived CDR1 and CDR2 are SNHLY and FYNNEI. V shed 8 bases, J shed 6 bases, and the junction held 8 bases outside the gene matches. The chain's CDR3 is CASDIGQGSEQYF. CDR3 DNA sequence: TGTGCCAGCGATATTGGACAGGGGTCCGAGCAGTACTTC.

The chain recombines TRBV28 with TRBJ2-3; 12 bases line up with TRBD2. V lost 3 bases, J lost 9 bases, and 4 bases stayed unmatched. Germline CDR1 is MDHEN and CDR2 is SYDVKM. The CDR3 contains 14 residues. The CDR3 nucleotides are TGTGCCAGCAGTTTGCCTAGCGGGAGGGGGACGCAGTATTTT. It encodes CASSLPSGRGTQYF.

The rearrangement joins TRBV7-9 to TRBJ2-1; no firm D call. The V and J ends lost 5 bases and 0 bases respectively, with 14 bases between them. The CDR3 contains 16 residues. Germline CDR1 is SEHNR and CDR2 is FQNEAQ (reference sequence). The CDR3 DNA is TGTGCCAGCAGCCCCTTCCATTGGGACTCCTACAATGAGCAGTTCTTC. Translation gives CASSPFHWDSYNEQFF.

The chain recombines TRBV28 with TRBJ2-7; 12 bases agree with TRBD2. Unmatched junction bases numbered 6, after V lost 5 bases and J lost 4 bases. Germline V lookup: CDR1 MDHEN, CDR2 SYDVKM. The CDR3 has 15 residues. The CDR3: CASSLPTSGGYEQYF. CDR3 coding DNA: TGTGCCAGCAGTCTTCCGACTAGCGGGGGTTACGAGCAGTACTTC. The full variable domain, rest sourced from reference TRBV28 and TRBJ2-7, is DVKVTQSSRYLVKRTGEKVFLECVQDMDHENMFWYRQDPGLGLRLIYFSYDVKMKEKGDIPEGYSVSREKKERFSLILESASTNQTSMYLCASSLPTSGGYEQYFGPGTRLTVT.

This chain connects TRBV9 to TRBJ2-3; D tentatively reads TRBD1 or TRBD2 (7 bases each). V gave up 4 bases and J gave up 2 bases, with 20 bases separating them. The V gene's germline CDR1 is SGDLS and CDR2 YYNGEE. The CDR3 contains 17 residues. In DNA form, the CDR3 reads TGTGCCAGCAGCCCAAGGGGGCCCGGGAGGACCACAGATACGCAGTATTTT. Translating gives CASSPRGPGRTTDTQYF.

The J gene is TRBJ1-2, the V gene TRBV7-9; a possible D gene is TRBD1 (5 bases). Trimming shortened V by 3 bases and J by 8 bases, and 7 bases separated the two germline ends. This CDR3 contains 11 residues. Germline assignment: CDR1 SEHNR and CDR2 FQNEAQ (reference sequence). In DNA form, the CDR3 reads TGTGCCAGCAGCTTCGACAGCGGCTACACCTTC. It specifies CASSFDSGYTF.

This chain connects TRBV5-1 to TRBJ2-7; D is tentatively TRBD1 or TRBD2 (5 bases each). Trimming stripped 0 bases from V and 2 bases from J, with 9 bases between. The CDR3 sequence is 14 residues long. Germline V CDR1 and CDR2: SGHRS, YFSETQ. As DNA, the CDR3 is TGCGCCAGCAGCTTGGTTGGGACCACCTACGAGCAGTACTTC. The encoded protein is CASSLVGTTYEQYF.

The chain links TRBV7-3 to TRBJ2-2; 9 bases are shared with TRBD2. The V and J ends lost 5 bases and 1 base, in that order; junction bases with no gene match: 14. Germline CDR1 reads SGHTA; CDR2 reads FQGTGA. This CDR3 contains 19 residues. The CDR3 bases are TGTGCCAGCAGCCCCCCCAGGTTAGCGGGGGATAAGAACACCGGGGAGCTGTTTTTT. Translating gives CASSPPRLAGDKNTGELFF.